The 4 T cell receptor beta chains reported below all come from one sample, sequenced in a study of blood T cell repertoires in COVID-19. The method was immunoSEQ multiplex PCR; TCRdb's version includes in-frame clones alone and lacks a portion of them. The sample gives about 250,000 clones, under 90% of which show up once; around 4% is in the top ten. Sequenced: PBMCs or T cells enriched from blood (not recorded which). The receptors were gathered from a woman in her 30s with acute COVID-19.

The gene calls are TRBV5-1 and TRBJ1-2, with D unresolved. The CDR3 has 13 residues. The V end was cut by 0 bases, the J end by 4 bases, with 7 bases between. Germline values: CDR1 SGHRS, CDR2 YFSETQ. This CDR3 reads CASSLETGYGYTF. The CDR3 bases are TGCGCCAGCAGCTTGGAGACTGGCTATGGCTACACCTTC.

The count of this clone is one. The chain uses TRBV12-5 and TRBJ1-4, with D perhaps matching TRBD1 (6 bases). Germline CDR1 reads LGHNT; CDR2 reads FRNRAP. The length of the CDR3 is 14 residues. Trimming took 6 bases from V and 5 from J, leaving 13 bases between them. The CDR3 region has the DNA TGTGCTAGTGGCAGCGGACAGCCAAATGAAAAACTGTTTTTT. It translates to CASGSGQPNEKLFF.

The CDR3 DNA sequence: TGTGCCAGCAGTGAATCGGGGGGAGATACGCAGTATTTT. Encoded protein: CASSESGGDTQYF. V is TRBV25-1 and J is TRBJ2-3, with 7 bases lining up with TRBD2. The V segment lost 1 base and the J segment 5 bases; nucleotides outside the gene matches: 0. CDR1 is MGHDK and CDR2 is SYGVNS in the germline V gene. The CDR3 contains 13 residues.

This rearrangement joins TRBV15 to TRBJ1-2; D is unclear. In germline, CDR1 is LNHNV, CDR2 YYDKDF (reference sequence). There are 14 residues in the CDR3. Trimming left V 0 bases short and J 2 bases short, with 7 bases between. CDR3 residues: CATSRDPINYGYTF. In nucleotides, the CDR3 is TGTGCCACCAGCAGAGACCCAATCAACTATGGCTACACCTTC.